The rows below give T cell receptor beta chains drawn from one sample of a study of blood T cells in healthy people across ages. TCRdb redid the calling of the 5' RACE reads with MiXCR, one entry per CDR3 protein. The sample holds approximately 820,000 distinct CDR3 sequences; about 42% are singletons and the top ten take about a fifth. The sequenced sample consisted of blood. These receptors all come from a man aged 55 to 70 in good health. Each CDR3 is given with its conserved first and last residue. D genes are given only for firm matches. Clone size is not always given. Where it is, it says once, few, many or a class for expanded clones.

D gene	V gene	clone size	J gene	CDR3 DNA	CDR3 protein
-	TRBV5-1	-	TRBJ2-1	TGCGCCAGCAGCTCGAGCGGCTACCGTATGGATGAGCAGTTCTTC	CASSSSGYRMDEQFF
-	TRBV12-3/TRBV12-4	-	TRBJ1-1	TGTGCCAGCAGTTTTACAGGGCTGGGGACTGAAGCTTTCTTT	CASSFTGLGTEAFF
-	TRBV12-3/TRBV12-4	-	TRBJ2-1	TGTGCCAGCAGTGCCATGGAGGGCGGCGTCTTGTTCTTC	CASSAMEGGVLFF
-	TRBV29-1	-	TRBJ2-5	TGCAGCGTGACCCCCCGCGGGACCCAGTACTTC	CSVTPRGTQYF
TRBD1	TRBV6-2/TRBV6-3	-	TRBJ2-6	TGTGCCAGCAGTTGGAGAACAGGGGGAGGTCCTGGGGCCAACGTCCTGACTTTC	CASSWRTGGGPGANVLTF
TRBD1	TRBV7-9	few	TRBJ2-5	TGTGCCAGCAGAATAGACAGGGCGGGTGAAAAGACCCAGTACTTC	CASRIDRAGEKTQYF
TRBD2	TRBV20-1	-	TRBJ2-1	TGCAGCGCTTATACTAGCGGGTTCGACAATGAGCAGTTCTTC	CSAYTSGFDNEQFF
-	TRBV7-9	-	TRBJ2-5	TGTGCCAGCAGCTTAACTTTAGGAGCGGTCCGGGGGACCCAGTACTTC	CASSLTLGAVRGTQYF
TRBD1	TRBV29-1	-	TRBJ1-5	TGCAGCGTTGCAGGGGGCGGGAATCAGCCCCAGCATTTT	CSVAGGGNQPQHF
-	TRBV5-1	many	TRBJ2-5	TGCGCCAGCAGCTTGGGGGCCCCAGCTGAGACCCAGTACTTC	CASSLGAPAETQYF
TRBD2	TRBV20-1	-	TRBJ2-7	TGCAGTGCAACCCCCCCTGCGCGGGGGTCCACCTACGAGCAGTACTTC	CSATPPARGSTYEQYF
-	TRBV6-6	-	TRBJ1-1	TGTGCCAGCAGTAACAGGGAGGCGAACACTGAAGCTTTCTTT	CASSNREANTEAFF
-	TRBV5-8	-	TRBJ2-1	TGTGCCAGCAGCTTAAGTCGAGGGACCACCTACAATGAGCAGTTCTTC	CASSLSRGTTYNEQFF
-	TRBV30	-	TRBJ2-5	TGTGCCGGGAGCCTCCTCAGGGAGCAGTACTTC	CAGSLLREQYF
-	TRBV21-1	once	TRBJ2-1	TGTGCCACGTGTTACACTAGCGGGAGAACCTCAAGGTACAATGAGCAGTTCTTC	CATCYTSGRTSRYNEQFF
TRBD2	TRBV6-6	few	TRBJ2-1	TGTGCCAGCGTTCCTAGCGGGGGGAGGGTGCAGTTCTTC	CASVPSGGRVQFF
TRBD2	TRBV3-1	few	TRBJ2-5	TGTGCCAGCAGCCGAGGACTAGCGGGGACCTACCAAGAGACCCAGTACTTC	CASSRGLAGTYQETQYF
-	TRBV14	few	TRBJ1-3	TGTGCCAGCAGCCAAGGGACTGAATTGGGAAACACCATATATTTT	CASSQGTELGNTIYF
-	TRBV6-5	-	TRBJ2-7	TGTGCCAGCCAGCCGGCGCGAAACTCCTACGAGCAGTACTTC	CASQPARNSYEQYF
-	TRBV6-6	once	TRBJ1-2	TGTGCCAGCAGTTATGTGGGGGGCGCGGATGGCTACACCTTC	CASSYVGGADGYTF
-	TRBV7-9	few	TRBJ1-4	TGTGCCAGCAGCCGGGCCCCCGCGGGCACTAATGAAAAACTGTTTTTT	CASSRAPAGTNEKLFF
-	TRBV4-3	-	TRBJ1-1	TGCGCCAGCAGCCAAGATCTGGGGGGCACTGAAGCTTTCTTT	CASSQDLGGTEAFF
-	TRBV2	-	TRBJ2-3	TGTGCCAGACGCACAGCTACGCAGTATTTT	CARRTATQYF
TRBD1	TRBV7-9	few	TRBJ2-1	TGTGCCAGCAGCTTCCGGACAGGCGGCCACAATGAGCAGTTCTTC	CASSFRTGGHNEQFF
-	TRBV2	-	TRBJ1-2	TGTGCCTCAGCAGTTAAGGAGGCAGTTCAGGGCTACACCTTC	CASAVKEAVQGYTF
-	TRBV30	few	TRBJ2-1	TGTGCCGGGGGGGGACACCCCAATGAGCAGTTCTTC	CAGGGHPNEQFF
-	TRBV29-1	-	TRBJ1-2	TGCAGCGTTGTGGAGTTGAAGGACTATGGCTACACCTTC	CSVVELKDYGYTF
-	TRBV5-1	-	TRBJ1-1	TGCGCCAGCAGCTCTGATTGGGGTACTGAAGCTTTCTTT	CASSSDWGTEAFF
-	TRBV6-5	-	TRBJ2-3	TGTGCCAGCAGTCAAGGGGTTACGCAGTATTTT	CASSQGVTQYF
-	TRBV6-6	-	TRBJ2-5	TGTGCCAGCAGTTACAGGGCCACGGAGACCCAGTACTTC	CASSYRATETQYF
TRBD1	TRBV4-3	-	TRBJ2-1	TGCGCCAGCTGCCAAGGGTACAGGGGGTTTTTCAATGAACAGTTCTTC	CASCQGYRGFFNEQFF
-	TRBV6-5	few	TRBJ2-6	TGTGCCAGCAGTTCCGGCAGGGTCTCTGGGGCCAACGTCCTGACTTTC	CASSSGRVSGANVLTF
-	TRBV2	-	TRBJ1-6	TGTGCCAGCAGTGAAAGTAGGGAGGCACTCCCACCCCTCCACTTT	CASSESREALPPLHF